Given below is one T cell receptor (beta chain) in context. The data originate from a study of radiation and T cells in renal cell carcinoma. Clones were sequenced by immunoSEQ multiplex PCR, and TCRdb holds only the in-frame ones, with some missing. This sample has roughly 82,000 clones; 70% to 90% occur once, and the top ten carry about 5.8%. Time point defined: blood 4 weeks post-SBRT, at nephrectomy. Treatment meaning: 15 Gy SBRT to primary tumor, nephrectomy 4 weeks later. Germline CDR1 reads SNHLY; CDR2 reads FYNNEI. The CDR3 loop spans 14 amino acids. The V and J ends lost 2 bases and 0 bases respectively, with 5 bases between them.

Sequenced material: blood, taken from a patient whose treatment included radiotherapy and nephrectomy. The chain links TRBV2 to TRBJ2-1, with D uncertain. The sequence was collected from a woman between 65 and 79 years old with renal cell carcinoma. CDR3 sequence: CASSELTSYNEQFF. The CDR3 bases are TGTGCCAGCAGTGAACTCACCTCCTACAATGAGCAGTTCTTC.